The TCR beta chain under discussion was sequenced for a study of CD8 T cells in Susac syndrome. Overall study: Blood was drawn from Susac syndrome patients while they were therapy-naive, on corticosteroids, or on intravenous immunoglobulin alone. Study outcomes and limitations: Clonal expansion was not observed in the Susac syndrome CD4+ T cell repertoires.

J was trimmed by 6 bases and V by 3 bases; bases with no gene match: 7. Germline V gene sequence: CDR1 KGHDR, CDR2 SFDVKD. This CDR3 comprises 16 residues. Random hexamers were used to reverse transcribe roughly 0.45 to 1 ug of RNA. Amplification of TCR beta CDR3 across 54 Vbeta and 13 Jbeta was performed with immunoSEQ multiplex PCR. TCRdb fed the immunoSEQ multiplex PCR reads into MiXCR, producing one record per CDR3 protein. The sample lists roughly 160,000 distinct CDR3 sequences, 95% to 97% occurring once. Remarks on this clonotype: Its antigen is not known.

This clonotype originated in a human donor with Susac syndrome. The chain combines TRBV24-1 with TRBJ2-2; 9 nucleotides agree with TRBD1. The specimen sequenced was CD4+ T cells from PBMCs. The CDR3, as DNA: TGTGCCACCAGTGATCCGGGACAGGGTACCGCCGGGGAGCTGTTTTTT. Residues: CATSDPGQGTAGELFF.